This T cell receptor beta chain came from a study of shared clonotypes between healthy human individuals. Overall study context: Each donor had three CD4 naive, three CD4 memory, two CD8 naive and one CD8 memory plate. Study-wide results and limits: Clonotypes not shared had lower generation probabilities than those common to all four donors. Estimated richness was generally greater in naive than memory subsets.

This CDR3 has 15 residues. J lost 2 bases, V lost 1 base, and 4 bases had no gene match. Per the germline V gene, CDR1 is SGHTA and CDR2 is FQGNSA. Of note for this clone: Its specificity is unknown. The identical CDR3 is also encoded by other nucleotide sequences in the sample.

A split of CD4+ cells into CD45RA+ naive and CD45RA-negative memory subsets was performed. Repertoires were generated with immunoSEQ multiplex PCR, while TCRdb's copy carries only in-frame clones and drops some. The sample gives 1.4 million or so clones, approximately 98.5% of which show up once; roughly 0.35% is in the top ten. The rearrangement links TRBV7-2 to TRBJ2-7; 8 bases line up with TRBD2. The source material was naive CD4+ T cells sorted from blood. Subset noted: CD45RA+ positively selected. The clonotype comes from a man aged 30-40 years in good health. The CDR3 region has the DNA TGTGCCAGCAGCTTAGGGCCGGGAGGGCCCTACGAGCAGTACTTC. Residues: CASSLGPGGPYEQYF.